This T cell receptor (beta chain) was sequenced in a study of blood T cells in healthy people across ages. A sample-barcoded 5' primer and a J-beta primer mix were used in a second PCR of about 7 to 12 cycles. Each cDNA molecule was tagged by a template-switch adaptor that had 12 random nucleotides. TCRdb itself ran the 5' RACE reads through MiXCR, one entry per CDR3 protein. The table shows about 750,000 distinct CDR3 sequences, with 50% to 65% occurring only once. Details on this clonotype: Its antigen remains unidentified.

Study results and limitations: The study found TCR beta diversity correlated strongly with naive T cell percentage.

There are 15 residues in the CDR3. V shed 1 base and J shed 2 bases, with 11 bases lying between them. Germline values: CDR1 SGHTA, CDR2 FQGNSA. V gene TRBV7-2 combines with J gene TRBJ2-5; no firm D call. Sequencing input: blood. This TCR derives from an elderly man in good health. CDR3 nucleotide sequence: TGTGCCAGCAGCTTAGTGGTCAGTCAGCAAGAGACCCAGTACTTC. It translates to CASSLVVSQQETQYF.